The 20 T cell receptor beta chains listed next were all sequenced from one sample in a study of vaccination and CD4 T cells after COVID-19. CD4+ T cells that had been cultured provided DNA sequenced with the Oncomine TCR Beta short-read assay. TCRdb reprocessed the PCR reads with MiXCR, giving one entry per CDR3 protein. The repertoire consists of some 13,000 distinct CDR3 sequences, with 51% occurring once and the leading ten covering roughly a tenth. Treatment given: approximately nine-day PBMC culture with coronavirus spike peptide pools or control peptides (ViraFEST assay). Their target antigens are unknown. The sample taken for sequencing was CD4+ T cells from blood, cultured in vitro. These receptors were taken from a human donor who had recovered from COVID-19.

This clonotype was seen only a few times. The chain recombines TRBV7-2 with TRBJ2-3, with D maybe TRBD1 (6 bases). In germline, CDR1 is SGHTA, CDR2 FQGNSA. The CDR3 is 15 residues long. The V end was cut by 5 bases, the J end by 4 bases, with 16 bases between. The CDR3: CASSRQTGNPDTQYF. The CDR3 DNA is TGTGCCAGCAGCCGCCAAACAGGGAATCCAGATACGCAGTATTTT.

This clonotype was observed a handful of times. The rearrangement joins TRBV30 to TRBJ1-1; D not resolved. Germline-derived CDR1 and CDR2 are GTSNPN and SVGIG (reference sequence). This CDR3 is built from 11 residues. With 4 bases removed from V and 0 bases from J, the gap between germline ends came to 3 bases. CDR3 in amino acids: CAWKLNTEAFF. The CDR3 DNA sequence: TGTGCCTGGAAACTGAACACTGAAGCTTTCTTT.

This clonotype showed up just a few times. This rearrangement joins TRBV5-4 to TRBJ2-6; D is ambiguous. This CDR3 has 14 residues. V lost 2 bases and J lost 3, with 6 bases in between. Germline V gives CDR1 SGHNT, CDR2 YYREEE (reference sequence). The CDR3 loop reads CASSFGDGANVLTF. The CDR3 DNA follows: TGTGCCAGCAGCTTTGGGGATGGGGCCAACGTCCTGACTTTC.

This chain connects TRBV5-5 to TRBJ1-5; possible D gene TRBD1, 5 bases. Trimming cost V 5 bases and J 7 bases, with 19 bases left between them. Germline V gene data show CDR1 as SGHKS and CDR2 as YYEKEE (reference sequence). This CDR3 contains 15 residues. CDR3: CASRVGLARGQPQHF. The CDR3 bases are TGTGCCAGCAGAGTCGGCCTAGCGAGGGGACAGCCCCAGCATTTT. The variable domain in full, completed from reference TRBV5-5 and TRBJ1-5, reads DAGVTQSPTHLIKTRGQQVTLRCSPISGHKSVSWYQQVLGQGPQFIFQYYEKEERGRGNFPDRFSARQFPNYSSELNVNALLLGDSALYLCASRVGLARGQPQHFGDGTRLSIL.

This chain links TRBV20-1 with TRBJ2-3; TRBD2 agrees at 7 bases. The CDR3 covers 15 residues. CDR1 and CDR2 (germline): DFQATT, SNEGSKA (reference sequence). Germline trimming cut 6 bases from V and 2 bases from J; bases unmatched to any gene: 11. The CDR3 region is CSAPKAGDYTDTQYF. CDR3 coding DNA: TGCAGTGCCCCGAAGGCGGGGGATTACACAGATACGCAGTATTTT.

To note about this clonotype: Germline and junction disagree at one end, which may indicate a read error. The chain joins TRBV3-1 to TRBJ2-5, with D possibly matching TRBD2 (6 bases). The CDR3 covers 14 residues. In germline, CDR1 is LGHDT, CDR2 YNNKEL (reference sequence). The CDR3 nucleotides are TGCGCCAGGAGGAGGCGGGATGACCAAGAGACCCAGTACTTC. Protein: CARRRRDDQETQYF.

The DNA of the CDR3 is TGTGCCATCAGTGAGAAGACAGGGTCAGGCTACACCTTC. Translating it yields CAISEKTGSGYTF. J is TRBJ1-2 and V is TRBV10-3, with 7 bases identical to TRBD1. This CDR3 comprises 13 residues. Trimming cost V 2 bases and J 8 bases; bases outside gene matches: 5. Germline lookup yields CDR1 ENHRY and CDR2 SYGVKD.

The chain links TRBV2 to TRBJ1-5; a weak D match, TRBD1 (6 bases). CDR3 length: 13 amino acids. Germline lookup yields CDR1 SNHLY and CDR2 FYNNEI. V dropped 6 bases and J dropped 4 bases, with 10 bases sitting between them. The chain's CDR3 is CASSRDKNQPQHF. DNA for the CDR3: TGTGCCAGCAGCCGGGACAAAAATCAGCCCCAGCATTTT.

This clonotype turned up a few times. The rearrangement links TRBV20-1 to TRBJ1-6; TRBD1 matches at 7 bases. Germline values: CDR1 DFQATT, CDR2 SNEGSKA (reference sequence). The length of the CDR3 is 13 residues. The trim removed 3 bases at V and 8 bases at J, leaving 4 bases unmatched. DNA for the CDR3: TGCAGTGCTAGGGGGGACAGCTATTCACCCCTCCACTTT. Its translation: CSARGDSYSPLHF.

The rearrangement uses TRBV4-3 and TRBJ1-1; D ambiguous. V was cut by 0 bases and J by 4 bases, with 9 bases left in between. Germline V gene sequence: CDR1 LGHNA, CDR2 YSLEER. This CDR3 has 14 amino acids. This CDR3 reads CASSQETRSTEAFF. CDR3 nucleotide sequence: TGCGCCAGCAGCCAAGAAACGAGGAGCACTGAAGCTTTCTTT.

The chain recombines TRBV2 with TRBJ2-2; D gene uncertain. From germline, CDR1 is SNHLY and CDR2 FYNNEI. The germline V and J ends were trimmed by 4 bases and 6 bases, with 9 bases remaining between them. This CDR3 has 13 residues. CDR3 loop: CASSGVTAGELFF. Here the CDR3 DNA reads TGTGCCAGCAGTGGTGTGACGGCCGGGGAGCTGTTTTTT.

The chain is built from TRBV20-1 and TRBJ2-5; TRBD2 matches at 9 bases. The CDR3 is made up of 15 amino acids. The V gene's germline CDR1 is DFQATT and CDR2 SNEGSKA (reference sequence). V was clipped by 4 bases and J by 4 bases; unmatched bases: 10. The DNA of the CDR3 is TGCAGTGCTATGAGGACTAGCGCGAGATCAGAGACCCAGTACTTC. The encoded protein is CSAMRTSARSETQYF.

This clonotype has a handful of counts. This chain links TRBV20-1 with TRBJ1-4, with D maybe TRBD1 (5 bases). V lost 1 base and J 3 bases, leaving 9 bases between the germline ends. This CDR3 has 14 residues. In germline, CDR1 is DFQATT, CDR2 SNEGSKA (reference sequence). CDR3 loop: CSARAGHPNEKLFF. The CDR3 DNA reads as TGCAGTGCTAGAGCAGGGCACCCTAATGAAAAACTGTTTTTT.

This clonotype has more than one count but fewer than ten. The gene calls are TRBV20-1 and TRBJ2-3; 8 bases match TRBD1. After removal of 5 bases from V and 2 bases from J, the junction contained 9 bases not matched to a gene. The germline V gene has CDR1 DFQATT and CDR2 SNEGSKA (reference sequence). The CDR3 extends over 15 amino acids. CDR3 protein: CSARSQGVPTDTQYF. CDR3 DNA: TGCAGTGCTCGATCACAGGGGGTCCCCACAGATACGCAGTATTTT.

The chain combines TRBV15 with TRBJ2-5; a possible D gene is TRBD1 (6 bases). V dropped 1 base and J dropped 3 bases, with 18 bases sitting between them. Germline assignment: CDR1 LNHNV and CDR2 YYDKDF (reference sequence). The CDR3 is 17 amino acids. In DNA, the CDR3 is TGTGCCACCAGCAGAGGGGCAGGTTTGGGGGCGGAAGAGACCCAGTACTTC. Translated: CATSRGAGLGAEETQYF. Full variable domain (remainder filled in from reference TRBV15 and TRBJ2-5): DAMVIQNPRYQVTQFGKPVTLSCSQTLNHNVMYWYQQKSSQAPKLLFHYYDKDFNNEADTPDNFQSRRPNTSFCFLDIRSPGLGDTAMYLCATSRGAGLGAEETQYFGPGTRLLVL.

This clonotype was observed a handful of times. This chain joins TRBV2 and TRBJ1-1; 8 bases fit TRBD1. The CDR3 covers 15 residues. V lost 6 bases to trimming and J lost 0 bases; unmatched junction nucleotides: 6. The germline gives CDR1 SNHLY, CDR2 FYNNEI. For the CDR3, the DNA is TGTGCCAGCAGGGGGACAGGCTCAATGAACACTGAAGCTTTCTTT. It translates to CASRGTGSMNTEAFF.

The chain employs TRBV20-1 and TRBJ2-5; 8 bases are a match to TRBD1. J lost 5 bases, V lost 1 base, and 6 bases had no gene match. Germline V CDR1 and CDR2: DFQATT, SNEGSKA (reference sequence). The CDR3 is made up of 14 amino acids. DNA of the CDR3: TGCAGTGCTAGAGCAGGGGGCGACTTTGAGACCCAGTACTTC. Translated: CSARAGGDFETQYF.

The CDR3 DNA reads as TGTGCCAGCAGTTTCGGCGGAAACAATCAGCCCCAGCATTTT. Translated: CASSFGGNNQPQHF. The chain employs TRBV12-3 or TRBV12-4 and TRBJ1-5, with D unclear. CDR3 length: 14 amino acids. V was clipped by 3 bases and J by 3 bases, with 9 bases between them.

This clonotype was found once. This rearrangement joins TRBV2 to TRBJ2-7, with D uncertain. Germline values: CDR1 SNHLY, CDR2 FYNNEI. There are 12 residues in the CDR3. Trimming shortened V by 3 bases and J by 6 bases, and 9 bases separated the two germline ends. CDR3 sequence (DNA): TGTGCCAGCAGTGACGCCGCAGGCGAGCAGTACTTC. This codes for CASSDAAGEQYF. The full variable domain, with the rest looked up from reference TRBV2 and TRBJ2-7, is EPEVTQTPSHQVTQMGQEVILRCVPISNHLYFYWYRQILGQKVEFLVSFYNNEISEKSEIFDDQFSVERPDGSNFTLKIRSTKLEDSAMYFCASSDAAGEQYFGPGTRLTVT.

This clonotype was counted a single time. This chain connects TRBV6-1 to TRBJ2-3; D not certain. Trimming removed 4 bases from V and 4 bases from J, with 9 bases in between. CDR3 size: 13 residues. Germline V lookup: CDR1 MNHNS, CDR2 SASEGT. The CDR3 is CASSVEAPDTQYF. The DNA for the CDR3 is TGTGCCAGCAGTGTCGAGGCGCCAGATACGCAGTATTTT.